Here is one TCR beta chain with its context. As yet, its antigen is unknown. The source of the sample is a study of cytomegalovirus exposure and HLA in healthy donors. The CDR3 runs 14 residues. In germline, CDR1 is MDHEN, CDR2 SYDVKM. Study-level findings and limits: On later analysis, the bulk of CMV-associated TCR beta chains appeared to be HLA-restricted. The study had only CMV serostatus as immune exposure information. Whilst most TCR sequences proved rare, a subset of public TCRs occurred across many donors.

Vbeta (60) and Jbeta (13) primers were used in the PCR. Profiled with immunoSEQ multiplex PCR; TCRdb holds only in-frame clones, not every one. The data show more than 150,000 clones, with around 84% seen just once and over 2.5% held by the top ten. These donors, healthy bone marrow donors, were studied. The chain recombines TRBV28 with TRBJ2-5; D is possibly TRBD2 (5 bases). TRBJ2-7 explains the end of the DNA better; the J call may be wrong. The source of this sequence is a woman between 50 and 59 years old in good health and CMV-seropositive. The material sequenced was PBMCs. This chain's CDR3 is CASSLEGNLYEQYF. The CDR3 DNA is TGTGCCAGCAGTCTAGAGGGCAACCTCTACGAGCAGTACTTC.